The 20 T cell receptor beta chains listed next were all sequenced from one sample in a study of cytomegalovirus exposure and HLA in healthy donors. Here immunoSEQ multiplex PCR was the method, and the copy in TCRdb shows in-frame clones only, minus some. The table includes approximately 120,000 clones, 95% to 97% detected once. The sequenced sample was PBMCs. Receptors originate from a man aged 18 to 29 in good health and CMV-seronegative.

This chain uses TRBV19 with TRBJ2-3; tentative D call: TRBD2 (6 bases). The CDR3 runs 13 residues. Germline values: CDR1 LNHDA, CDR2 SQIVND (reference sequence). Trimming shortened V by 4 bases and J by 3 bases, and 8 bases separated the two germline ends. CDR3 sequence reads: CASSNLATDTQYF. The CDR3 DNA reads as TGTGCCAGTAGTAACCTAGCGACAGATACGCAGTATTTT.

This chain connects TRBV6-5 to TRBJ1-2; tentatively, D is TRBD1 (5 bases). This CDR3 has 15 amino acids. The V end lost 5 bases, the J end lost 4 bases, and 17 bases lay between the germline ends. Germline CDR1 reads MNHEY; CDR2 reads SVGAGI. The CDR3 DNA reads TGTGCCAGCAGTCTACGGCAGGGTTTGGGCTATGGCTACACCTTC. Translating it yields CASSLRQGLGYGYTF.

This chain joins TRBV11-3 and TRBJ2-6; 14 nucleotides align to TRBD2. The V segment lost 1 base and the J segment 2 bases; nucleotides outside the gene matches: 7. The V gene's germline CDR1 is SGHNT and CDR2 YENEEA. This CDR3 is built from 20 residues. The CDR3 sequence is CASSLGAGLAGVAGANVLTF. CDR3 nucleotides: TGTGCCAGCAGCTTAGGGGCGGGACTAGCGGGAGTAGCTGGGGCCAACGTCCTGACTTTC.

The chain links TRBV4-1 to TRBJ2-7; TRBD1 matches at 8 bases. The CDR3 contains 15 residues. The V and J ends lost 1 base and 4 bases, in that order; junction bases with no gene match: 6. Germline lookup yields CDR1 MGHRA and CDR2 YSYEKL. In DNA form, the CDR3 reads TGCGCCAGCAGCCAAGCCCCGGACAGGGAGTACGAGCAGTACTTC. This sequence encodes CASSQAPDREYEQYF.

This chain links TRBV11-2 with TRBJ2-7; TRBD2 aligns across 8 bases. Trimming cost V 6 bases and J 11 bases; bases outside gene matches: 6. The CDR3 has 11 amino acids. CDR1 is SGHAT and CDR2 is FQNNGV in the germline V gene. The CDR3 loop reads CASSSSGLKYF. CDR3 sequence (DNA): TGTGCCAGCAGTTCTAGCGGGCTAAAGTACTTC.

This chain connects TRBV28 to TRBJ2-7; TRBD2 matches at 10 bases. With 6 bases clipped from V and 3 bases from J, the junction kept 11 bases outside the gene matches. There are 16 residues in the CDR3. Germline assignment: CDR1 MDHEN and CDR2 SYDVKM. The CDR3 DNA follows: TGTGCCAGCAGCCAGGTTGGGCTAGCGGGAGTCTACGAGCAGTACTTC. The encoded protein is CASSQVGLAGVYEQYF.

The chain links TRBV30 to TRBJ1-1; the D is unclear. The ends were cut back, 0 bases at V and 2 bases at J, with 4 bases in the middle. Germline V gives CDR1 GTSNPN, CDR2 SVGIG (reference sequence). This CDR3 is built from 12 residues. CDR3 sequence: CAWSVSNTEAFF. The CDR3 region has the DNA TGTGCCTGGAGTGTTAGCAACACTGAAGCTTTCTTT.

Only one count was recorded for this clone. The chain recombines TRBV7-9 with TRBJ2-3, with 7 positions matching TRBD2. Losses at the gene ends were 2 bases for V and 1 base for J; bases not matched to a gene: 6. Germline loops: CDR1 SEHNR, CDR2 FQNEAQ (reference sequence). The CDR3 extends over 16 amino acids. CDR3 in DNA: TGTGCCAGCAGCTTATTTATAACTAGCGGCACAGATACGCAGTATTTT. It specifies CASSLFITSGTDTQYF.

J is TRBJ1-5 and V is TRBV2; D gene ambiguous. The length of the CDR3 is 14 residues. V lost 4 bases and J 1 base, leaving 8 bases between the germline ends. Per germline, CDR1 SNHLY and CDR2 FYNNEI. This CDR3 is CASSAWESNQPQHF. DNA of the CDR3: TGTGCCAGCAGTGCTTGGGAGAGCAATCAGCCCCAGCATTTT.

This rearrangement joins TRBV7-2 to TRBJ2-7; TRBD2 matches at 10 bases. Losses at the gene ends were 1 base for V and 2 bases for J; bases not matched to a gene: 5. The CDR3 length is 16 residues. Germline assignment: CDR1 SGHTA and CDR2 FQGNSA. This CDR3 is CASSLGTSGGTYEQYF. DNA for the CDR3: TGTGCCAGCAGCTTAGGGACTAGCGGAGGGACCTACGAGCAGTACTTC.

The gene calls are TRBV9 and TRBJ2-1, with 7 bases identical to TRBD1. Per germline, CDR1 SGDLS and CDR2 YYNGEE. The CDR3 covers 13 residues. The trim removed 8 bases at V and 5 bases at J, leaving 7 bases unmatched. CDR3 nucleotide sequence: TGTGCCAGTGGGACAGCAATTAACAATGAGCAGTTCTTC. Translating it yields CASGTAINNEQFF. Together with reference TRBV9 and TRBJ2-1, the CDR3 gives the full variable domain: DSGVTQTPKHLITATGQRVTLRCSPRSGDLSVYWYQQSLDQGLQFLIQYYNGEERAKGNILERFSAQQFPDLHSELNLSSLELGDSALYFCASGTAINNEQFFGPGTRLTVL.

This chain uses TRBV4-3 with TRBJ2-1, with TRBD2 matching over 8 bases. Trimming took 0 bases from V and 7 from J; bases not matched to a gene: 11. The germline V gene encodes CDR1 LGHNA and CDR2 YSLEER. This CDR3 has 17 residues. The CDR3 nucleotides are TGCGCCAGCAGCCAAGATCTCCCGGGAGGGCCTATGAATGAGCAGTTCTTC. Protein: CASSQDLPGGPMNEQFF.

This clone showed up just once. This chain uses TRBV6-6 with TRBJ2-7; the match to TRBD1 covers 10 bases. There are 14 residues in the CDR3. V lost 1 base, J lost 4 bases, and 1 base stayed unmatched. The V gene's germline CDR1 is MNHNY and CDR2 SVGAGI (reference sequence). In DNA form, the CDR3 reads TGTGCCAGCAGTTACTGGGACAGGGGTTACGAGCAGTACTTC. Protein product: CASSYWDRGYEQYF.

Turning to this clone: This same CDR3 is encoded by further DNA sequences in the sample. The genes are TRBV19 and TRBJ1-5; D gene ambiguous. V lost 1 base and J 5 bases, leaving 6 bases between the germline ends. The CDR3 runs to 13 residues. The germline CDR1 and CDR2 sequences are LNHDA and SQIVND (reference sequence). CDR3 residues: CASSIGRDQPQHF. The CDR3 region has the DNA TGTGCCAGTAGTATAGGGAGGGATCAGCCCCAGCATTTT.

The chain is built from TRBV6-1 and TRBJ2-4; tentative D call: TRBD1 (6 bases). Looked up from germline, CDR1 is MNHNS and CDR2 is SASEGT. The CDR3 has 17 amino acids. V lost 4 bases to trimming and J lost 3 bases, with 19 bases between them. Here the CDR3 DNA reads TGTGCCAGCAGTGCTAAGTATGGCGCAGGGGTCAAAAACATTCAGTACTTC. Translation gives CASSAKYGAGVKNIQYF.

V gene TRBV23-1 combines with J gene TRBJ2-7, with D perhaps TRBD2 (5 bases). TRBV23-1 is identified as an open reading frame with a role that is uncertain. The ends were cut back, 7 bases at V and 5 bases at J, with 21 bases in the middle. The CDR3 is 15 amino acids. The CDR3 is CASIHIRLSGNEQYF. For the CDR3, the DNA is TGCGCCAGCATCCACATCCGGCTGAGCGGTAACGAGCAGTACTTC.

The chain recombines TRBV7-9 with TRBJ2-1; weak D call: TRBD1 (5 bases). The CDR3 extends over 12 amino acids. The germline V and J ends were trimmed by 5 bases and 12 bases, with 14 bases remaining between them. CDR1 SEHNR and CDR2 FQNEAQ come from the germline V gene (reference sequence). CDR3 DNA: TGTGCCAGCAGCCTACAGCAGCAGGGGCAGTTCTTC. Translated: CASSLQQQGQFF.

The rearrangement uses TRBV11-2 and TRBJ2-3; 14 bases line up with TRBD2. V lost 6 bases to trimming and J lost 5 bases; unmatched junction nucleotides: 16. CDR1 and CDR2 from the germline V gene are SGHAT and FQNNGV. This CDR3 comprises 19 residues. DNA for the CDR3: TGTGCCAGCAGATATCCCGGGACTAGCGGGAGAAGAGGGGAAGATACGCAGTATTTT. This gives the protein CASRYPGTSGRRGEDTQYF.

The chain couples TRBV2 to TRBJ2-7; TRBD2 aligns across 11 bases. The J segment lost 3 bases and the V segment lost 1 base, leaving 8 bases of the junction unmatched. Germline V lookup: CDR1 SNHLY, CDR2 FYNNEI. The CDR3 length is 17 residues. The CDR3 DNA reads as TGTGCCAGCAGTGAAGGCCCCGGGACTAGCGGCAACTACGAGCAGTACTTC. It yields the protein CASSEGPGTSGNYEQYF. Using reference TRBV2 and TRBJ2-7 for the parts outside the CDR3, the full variable domain is EPEVTQTPSHQVTQMGQEVILRCVPISNHLYFYWYRQILGQKVEFLVSFYNNEISEKSEIFDDQFSVERPDGSNFTLKIRSTKLEDSAMYFCASSEGPGTSGNYEQYFGPGTRLTVT.

V and J are TRBV30 and TRBJ1-4, with TRBD1 matching over 7 bases. The ends lost 1 base at V and 5 bases at J; junction bases unmatched: 13. Germline V gene lookup returns CDR1 GTSNPN and CDR2 SVGIG (reference sequence). The CDR3 has 17 amino acids. CDR3 sequence reads: CAWSAQSSDRTNEKLFF. Written as DNA, the CDR3 is TGTGCCTGGAGTGCTCAATCTTCGGACAGGACGAATGAAAAACTGTTTTTT. The full variable domain, completed using reference TRBV30 and TRBJ1-4, is SQTIHQWPATLVQPVGSPLSLECTVEGTSNPNLYWYRQAAGRGLQLLFYSVGIGQISSEVPQNLSASRPQDRQFILSSKKLLLSDSGFYLCAWSAQSSDRTNEKLFFGSGTQLSVL.